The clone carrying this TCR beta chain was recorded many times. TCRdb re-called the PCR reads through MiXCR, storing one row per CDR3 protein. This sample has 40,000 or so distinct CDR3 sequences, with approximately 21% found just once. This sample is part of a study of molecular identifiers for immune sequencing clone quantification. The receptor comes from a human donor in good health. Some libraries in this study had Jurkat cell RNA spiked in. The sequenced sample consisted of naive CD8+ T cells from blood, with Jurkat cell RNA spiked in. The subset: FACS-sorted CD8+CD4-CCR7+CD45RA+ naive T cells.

CDR3 residues: CASSGGTSGETQYF. CDR3 bases: TGCGCCAGCAGCGGGGGGACTAGCGGTGAGACCCAGTACTTC. J is TRBJ2-5 and V is TRBV5-1, with 11 bases that match TRBD2. The CDR3 is made up of 14 amino acids. Unmatched junction bases numbered 4, after V lost 4 bases and J lost 5 bases. The germline V gene has CDR1 SGHRS and CDR2 YFSETQ.